These T cell receptor beta chains were read from a single sample in a study of blood T cells in healthy people across ages. TCRdb re-analysed the 5' RACE reads in MiXCR, keeping a single row per CDR3 protein. Of roughly 2 million distinct CDR3 sequences in the sample, roughly 50% were seen once. Sequencing input: blood. The source of these receptors is a woman in her 40s in good health. Both conserved end residues are part of each CDR3. Each record gives: clone size, V gene, D gene, J gene, CDR3 protein, CDR3 DNA. The D gene is left open where the match is weak. Not all rows give a size; the values are once, few, many and, for expanded clones, a class.

>-|TRBV7-2|-|TRBJ2-4
CASSSVRGTKNIQYF
TGTGCCAGCAGCTCAGTCCGGGGAACCAAAAACATTCAGTACTTC
>-|TRBV15|TRBD2|TRBJ2-3
CATRPGTSGKSPTDTQYF
TGTGCCACCAGACCCGGGACTAGCGGGAAATCCCCCACAGATACGCAGTATTTT
>-|TRBV4-3|-|TRBJ1-2
CASSQDQVLYGYTF
TGCGCCAGCAGCCAAGATCAGGTTCTGTATGGCTACACCTTC
>-|TRBV20-1|TRBD2|TRBJ2-1
CSARLGAGGHYNEQFF
TGCAGTGCTAGATTGGGAGCGGGGGGCCACTACAATGAGCAGTTCTTC
>few|TRBV20-1|-|TRBJ2-7
CSARGWFSTYEQYF
TGCAGTGCTAGAGGTTGGTTTTCCACCTACGAGCAGTACTTC
>few|TRBV2|TRBD1|TRBJ2-7
CASNRQGLDEQYF
TGTGCTAGCAATAGACAGGGATTGGACGAGCAGTACTTC
>few|TRBV4-2|-|TRBJ1-6
CASSQVSGLGSYNSPLHF
TGTGCCAGCAGCCAAGTTTCAGGGTTGGGCTCCTATAATTCGCCCCTCCACTTT
>few|TRBV6-2/TRBV6-3|-|TRBJ2-1
CASSYNSYGDEQFF
TGTGCCAGCAGTTACAACTCGTACGGCGATGAGCAGTTCTTC
>-|TRBV7-3|-|TRBJ2-1
CASSLKGPRGSYNEQFF
TGTGCCAGCAGCTTAAAGGGTCCGAGGGGCTCCTACAATGAGCAGTTCTTC
>-|TRBV20-1|-|TRBJ2-7
CSARDGGLFSYEQYF
TGCAGTGCTAGAGATGGGGGTCTGTTCTCCTACGAGCAGTACTTC
>-|TRBV20-1|-|TRBJ1-6
CSAREGLDSPLHF
TGCAGTGCTAGAGAAGGGCTAGATTCACCCCTCCACTTT
>few|TRBV29-1|-|TRBJ1-2
CSVEGRTNHGYTF
TGCAGCGTTGAGGGCAGAACGAATCATGGCTACACCTTC
>-|TRBV4-2|-|TRBJ1-2
CASSQDPRQLYNYGYTF
TGTGCCAGCAGCCAAGACCCAAGACAGCTCTACAACTATGGCTACACCTTC
>-|TRBV7-2|-|TRBJ2-7
CASSLGRGALYNEQYF
TGTGCCAGCAGCTTAGGCCGGGGGGCTTTGTACAATGAGCAGTACTTC
>-|TRBV29-1|-|TRBJ2-1
CSVTVSSYNEQFF
TGCAGCGTTACGGTGAGCTCCTACAATGAGCAGTTCTTC